This section outlines one T cell receptor (beta chain) sequence together with its context. This sample was taken from a study of blood T cell repertoires in COVID-19. In the original processing: Scientists estimated how many nucleated cells there were by amplifying reference gene primers. Sequencing used immunoSEQ multiplex PCR; TCRdb keeps in-frame clones, though not all of them. The D gene and trimming were derived from the DNA, and the V and J assignments and clone size from that table. The sample includes more than 350,000 clones, 80% to 90% of them seen just once. The germline CDR1 and CDR2 sequences are LGHDT and YNNKEL (reference sequence). The CDR3 sequence is 15 residues long. The ends lost 0 bases at V and 5 bases at J; junction bases unmatched: 5. The recovered donors of Cohort 3 showed two negative PCRs, clearance, or symptom resolution.

The specimen was PBMCs or T cells enriched from blood (not recorded which). This TCR was sampled from a man aged 18 to 29 who had recovered from COVID-19. J is TRBJ2-3 and V is TRBV3-1 (or the pseudogene TRBV3-2); the match to TRBD2 covers 7 bases. The CDR3 DNA follows: TGTGCCAGCAGCCAAGATGGGGGGGAGGGAGATACGCAGTATTTT. It specifies CASSQDGGEGDTQYF.